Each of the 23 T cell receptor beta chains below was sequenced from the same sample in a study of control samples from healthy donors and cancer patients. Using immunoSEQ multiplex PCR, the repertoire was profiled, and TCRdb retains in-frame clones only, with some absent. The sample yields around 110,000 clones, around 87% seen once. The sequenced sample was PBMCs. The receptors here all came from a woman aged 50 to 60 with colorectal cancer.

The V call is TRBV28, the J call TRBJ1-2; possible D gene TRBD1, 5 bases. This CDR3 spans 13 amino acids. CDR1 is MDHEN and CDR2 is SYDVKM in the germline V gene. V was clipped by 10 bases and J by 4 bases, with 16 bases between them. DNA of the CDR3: TGTGCCACACAAACGAGGGGAGGCTATGGCTACACCTTC. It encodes CATQTRGGYGYTF.

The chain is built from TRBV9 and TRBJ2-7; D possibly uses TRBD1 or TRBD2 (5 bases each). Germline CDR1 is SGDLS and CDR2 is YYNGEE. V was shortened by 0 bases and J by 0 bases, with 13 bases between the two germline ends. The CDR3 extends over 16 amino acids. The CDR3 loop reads CASSVADSGSSYEQYF. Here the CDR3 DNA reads TGTGCCAGCAGCGTAGCCGACAGCGGAAGCTCCTACGAGCAGTACTTC.

DNA of the CDR3: TGTGCCAGCAGTTCAAACCCAGGACAGGCGTTCACAGATACGCAGTATTTT. Its translation: CASSSNPGQAFTDTQYF. The genes are TRBV25-1 and TRBJ2-3; 7 bases agree with TRBD1. Germline values: CDR1 MGHDK, CDR2 SYGVNS. V lost 5 bases, J lost 2 bases, and 13 bases stayed unmatched. There are 17 residues in the CDR3.

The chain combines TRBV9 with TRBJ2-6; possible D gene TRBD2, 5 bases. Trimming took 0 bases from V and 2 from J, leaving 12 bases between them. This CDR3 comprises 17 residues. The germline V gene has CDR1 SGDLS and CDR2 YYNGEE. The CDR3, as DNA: TGTGCCAGCAGCGTAGGGGATGGGAGTCCTGGGGCCAACGTCCTGACTTTC. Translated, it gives CASSVGDGSPGANVLTF. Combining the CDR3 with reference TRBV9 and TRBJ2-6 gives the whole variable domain DSGVTQTPKHLITATGQRVTLRCSPRSGDLSVYWYQQSLDQGLQFLIQYYNGEERAKGNILERFSAQQFPDLHSELNLSSLELGDSALYFCASSVGDGSPGANVLTFGAGSRLTVL.

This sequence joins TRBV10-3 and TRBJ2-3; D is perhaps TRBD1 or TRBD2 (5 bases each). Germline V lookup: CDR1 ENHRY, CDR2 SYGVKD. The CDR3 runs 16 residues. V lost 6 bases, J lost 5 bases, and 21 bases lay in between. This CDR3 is CAISPQGAGSVDTQYF. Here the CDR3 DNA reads TGTGCCATCAGCCCCCAGGGAGCCGGATCAGTAGATACGCAGTATTTT.

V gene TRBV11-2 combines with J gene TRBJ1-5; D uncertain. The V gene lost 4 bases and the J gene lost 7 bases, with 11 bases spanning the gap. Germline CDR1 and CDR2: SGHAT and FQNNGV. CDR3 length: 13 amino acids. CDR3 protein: CASSSVPGQPQHF. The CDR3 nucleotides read TGTGCCAGCAGCTCGGTTCCGGGACAGCCCCAGCATTTT.

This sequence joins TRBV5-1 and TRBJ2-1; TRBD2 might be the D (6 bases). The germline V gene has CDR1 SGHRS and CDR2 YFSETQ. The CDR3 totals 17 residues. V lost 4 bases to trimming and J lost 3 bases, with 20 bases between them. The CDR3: CASSPGMAGLGYNEQFF. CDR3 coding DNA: TGCGCCAGCAGCCCTGGGATGGCGGGACTCGGCTACAATGAGCAGTTCTTC.

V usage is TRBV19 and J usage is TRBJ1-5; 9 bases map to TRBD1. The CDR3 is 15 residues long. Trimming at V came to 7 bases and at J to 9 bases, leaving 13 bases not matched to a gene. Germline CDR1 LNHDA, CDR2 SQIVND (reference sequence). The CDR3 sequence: CASTVDRGIGRPQHF. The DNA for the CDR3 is TGTGCCAGTACCGTGGACAGGGGAATTGGTAGGCCCCAGCATTTT.

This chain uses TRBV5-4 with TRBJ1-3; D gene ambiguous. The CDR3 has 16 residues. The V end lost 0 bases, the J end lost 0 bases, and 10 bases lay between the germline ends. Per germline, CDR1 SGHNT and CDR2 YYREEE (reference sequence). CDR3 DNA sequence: TGTGCCAGCAGCTTGGAAAGGGATCTCTCTGGAAACACCATATATTTT. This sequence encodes CASSLERDLSGNTIYF.

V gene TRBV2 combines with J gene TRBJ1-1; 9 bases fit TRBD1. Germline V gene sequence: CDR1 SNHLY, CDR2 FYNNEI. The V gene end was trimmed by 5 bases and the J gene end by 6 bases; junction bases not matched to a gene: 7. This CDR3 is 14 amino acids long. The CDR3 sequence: CASSLGQGHPEAFF. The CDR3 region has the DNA TGTGCCAGCAGTCTGGGACAGGGTCACCCTGAAGCTTTCTTT.

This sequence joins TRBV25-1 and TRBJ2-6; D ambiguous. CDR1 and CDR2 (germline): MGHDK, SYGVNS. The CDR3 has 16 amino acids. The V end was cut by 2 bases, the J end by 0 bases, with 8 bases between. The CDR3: CASSEVEASGANVLTF. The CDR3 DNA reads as TGTGCCAGCAGTGAAGTCGAAGCCTCTGGGGCCAACGTCCTGACTTTC.

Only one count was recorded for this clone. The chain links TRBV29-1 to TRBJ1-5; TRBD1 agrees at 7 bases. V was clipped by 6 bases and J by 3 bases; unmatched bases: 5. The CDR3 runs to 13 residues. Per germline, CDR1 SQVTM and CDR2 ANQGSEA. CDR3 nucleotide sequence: TGCAGCGTATCGGACAGGAACAATCAGCCCCAGCATTTT. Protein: CSVSDRNNQPQHF.

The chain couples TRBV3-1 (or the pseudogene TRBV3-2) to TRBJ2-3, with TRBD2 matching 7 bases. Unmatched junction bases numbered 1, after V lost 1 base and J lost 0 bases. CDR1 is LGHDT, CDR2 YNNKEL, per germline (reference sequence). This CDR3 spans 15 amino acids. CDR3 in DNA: TGTGCCAGCAGCCAAGTTAGCGGGAGCACAGATACGCAGTATTTT. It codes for CASSQVSGSTDTQYF.

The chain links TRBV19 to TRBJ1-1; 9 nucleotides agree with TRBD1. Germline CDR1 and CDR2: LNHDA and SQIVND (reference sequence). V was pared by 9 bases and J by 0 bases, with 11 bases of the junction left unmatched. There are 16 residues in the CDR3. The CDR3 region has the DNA TGTGCCAGCCGGGACAGGGCCCTAAACATGAACACTGAAGCTTTCTTT. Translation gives CASRDRALNMNTEAFF.

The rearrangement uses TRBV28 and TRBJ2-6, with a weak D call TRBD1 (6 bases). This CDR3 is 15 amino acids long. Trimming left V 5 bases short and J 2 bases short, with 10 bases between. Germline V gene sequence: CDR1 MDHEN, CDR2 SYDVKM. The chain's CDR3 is CASSRPGAGANVLTF. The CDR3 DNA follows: TGTGCCAGCAGTCGTCCAGGGGCTGGGGCCAACGTCCTGACTTTC.

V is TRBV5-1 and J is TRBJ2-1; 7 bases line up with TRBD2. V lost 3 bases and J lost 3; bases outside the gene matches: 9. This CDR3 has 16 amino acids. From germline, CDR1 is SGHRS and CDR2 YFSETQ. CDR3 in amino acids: CASSWGRQRDYNEQFF. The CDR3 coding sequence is TGCGCCAGCAGCTGGGGCCGCCAGCGGGACTACAATGAGCAGTTCTTC.

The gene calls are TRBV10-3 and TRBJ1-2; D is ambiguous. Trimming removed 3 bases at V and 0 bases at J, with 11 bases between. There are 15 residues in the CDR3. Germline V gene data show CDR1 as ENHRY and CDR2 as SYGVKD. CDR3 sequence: CAISELSLANYGYTF. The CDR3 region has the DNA TGTGCCATCAGTGAACTCTCCCTAGCTAACTATGGCTACACCTTC.

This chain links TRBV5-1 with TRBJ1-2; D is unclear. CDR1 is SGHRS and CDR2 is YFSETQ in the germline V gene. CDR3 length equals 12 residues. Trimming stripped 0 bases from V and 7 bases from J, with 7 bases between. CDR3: CASSLEFGGYTF. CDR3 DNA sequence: TGCGCCAGCAGCTTGGAATTCGGTGGCTACACCTTC.

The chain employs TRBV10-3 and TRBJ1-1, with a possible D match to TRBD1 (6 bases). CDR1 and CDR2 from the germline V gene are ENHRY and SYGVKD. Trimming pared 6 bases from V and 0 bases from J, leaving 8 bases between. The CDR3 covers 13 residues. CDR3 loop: CAIRQGLNTEAFF. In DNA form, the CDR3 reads TGTGCCATCAGACAGGGATTGAACACTGAAGCTTTCTTT.

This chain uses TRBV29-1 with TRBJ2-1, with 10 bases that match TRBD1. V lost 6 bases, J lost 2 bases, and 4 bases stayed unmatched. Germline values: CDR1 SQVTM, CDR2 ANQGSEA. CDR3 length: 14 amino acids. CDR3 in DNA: TGCAGCGTAACCGGACAGGGGGCCTACAATGAGCAGTTCTTC. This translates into CSVTGQGAYNEQFF.

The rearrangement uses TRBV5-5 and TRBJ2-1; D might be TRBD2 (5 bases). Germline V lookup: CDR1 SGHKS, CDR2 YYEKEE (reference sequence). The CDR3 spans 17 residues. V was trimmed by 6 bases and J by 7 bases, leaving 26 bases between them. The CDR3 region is CASTPHLYAGKNNEQFF. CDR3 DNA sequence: TGTGCCAGCACCCCACATCTATATGCGGGTAAGAATAATGAGCAGTTCTTC.

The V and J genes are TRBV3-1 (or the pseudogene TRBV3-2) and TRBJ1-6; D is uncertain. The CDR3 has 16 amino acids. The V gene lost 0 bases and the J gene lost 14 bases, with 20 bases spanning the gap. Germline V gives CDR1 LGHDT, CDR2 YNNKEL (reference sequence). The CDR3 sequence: CASSQDVDWSAKALHF. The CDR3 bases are TGTGCCAGCAGCCAAGATGTGGACTGGTCGGCAAAGGCCCTCCACTTT.

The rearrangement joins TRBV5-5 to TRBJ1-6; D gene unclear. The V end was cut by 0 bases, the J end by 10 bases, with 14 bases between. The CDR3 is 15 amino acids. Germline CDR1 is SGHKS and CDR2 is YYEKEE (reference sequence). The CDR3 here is CASSLDGDTGSPLHF. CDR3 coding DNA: TGTGCCAGCAGCTTGGATGGGGATACCGGATCACCCCTCCACTTT.